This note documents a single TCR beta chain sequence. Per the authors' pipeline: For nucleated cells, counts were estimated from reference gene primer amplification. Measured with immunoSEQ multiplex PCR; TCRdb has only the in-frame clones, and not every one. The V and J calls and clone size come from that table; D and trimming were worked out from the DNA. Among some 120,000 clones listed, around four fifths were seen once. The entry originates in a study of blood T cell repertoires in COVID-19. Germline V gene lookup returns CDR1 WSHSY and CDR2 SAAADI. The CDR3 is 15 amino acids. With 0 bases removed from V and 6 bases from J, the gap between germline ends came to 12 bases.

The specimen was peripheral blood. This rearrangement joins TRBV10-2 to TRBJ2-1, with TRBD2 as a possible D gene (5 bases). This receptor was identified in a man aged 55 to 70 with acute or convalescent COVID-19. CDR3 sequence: CASSESSIRGNEQFF. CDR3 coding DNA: TGCGCCAGCAGTGAGTCTAGCATCCGGGGCAATGAGCAGTTCTTC.